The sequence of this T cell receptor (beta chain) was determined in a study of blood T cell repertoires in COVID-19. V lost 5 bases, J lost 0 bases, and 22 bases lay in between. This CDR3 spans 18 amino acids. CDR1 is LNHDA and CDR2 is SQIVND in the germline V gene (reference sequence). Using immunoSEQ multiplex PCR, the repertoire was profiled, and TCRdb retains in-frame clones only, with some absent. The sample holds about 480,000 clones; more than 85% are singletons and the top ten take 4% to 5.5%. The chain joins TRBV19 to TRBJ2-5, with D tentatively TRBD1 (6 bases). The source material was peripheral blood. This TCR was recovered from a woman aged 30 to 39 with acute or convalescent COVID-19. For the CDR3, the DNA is TGTGCCAGTAGTTTCTCCAGGGGCCTGAGGGGGTACCAAGAGACCCAGTACTTC. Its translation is CASSFSRGLRGYQETQYF. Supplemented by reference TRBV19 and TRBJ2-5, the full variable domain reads DGGITQSPKYLFRKEGQNVTLSCEQNLNHDAMYWYRQDPGQGLRLIYYSQIVNDFQKGDIAEGYSVSREKKESFPLTVTSAQKNPTAFYLCASSFSRGLRGYQETQYFGPGTRLLVL.